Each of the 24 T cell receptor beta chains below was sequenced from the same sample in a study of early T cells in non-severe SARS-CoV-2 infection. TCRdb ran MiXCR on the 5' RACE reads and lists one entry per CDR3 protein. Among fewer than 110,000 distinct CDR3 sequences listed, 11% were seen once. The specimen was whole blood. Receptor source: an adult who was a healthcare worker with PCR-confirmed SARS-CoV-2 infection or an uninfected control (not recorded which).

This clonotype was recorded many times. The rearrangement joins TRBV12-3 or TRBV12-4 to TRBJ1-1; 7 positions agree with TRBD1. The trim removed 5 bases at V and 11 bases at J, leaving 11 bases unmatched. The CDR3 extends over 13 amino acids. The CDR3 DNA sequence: TGTGCCAGCAGTCCGGCCAATACAGGGGCTGCTTTCTTT. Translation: CASSPANTGAAFF.

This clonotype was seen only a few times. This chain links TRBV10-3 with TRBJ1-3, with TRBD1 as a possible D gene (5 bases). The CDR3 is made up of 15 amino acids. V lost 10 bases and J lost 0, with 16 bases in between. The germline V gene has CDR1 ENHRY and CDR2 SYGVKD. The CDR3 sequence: CATRFDSLSGNTIYF. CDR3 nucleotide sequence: TGTGCCACCCGTTTCGACAGTCTCTCTGGAAACACCATATATTTT.

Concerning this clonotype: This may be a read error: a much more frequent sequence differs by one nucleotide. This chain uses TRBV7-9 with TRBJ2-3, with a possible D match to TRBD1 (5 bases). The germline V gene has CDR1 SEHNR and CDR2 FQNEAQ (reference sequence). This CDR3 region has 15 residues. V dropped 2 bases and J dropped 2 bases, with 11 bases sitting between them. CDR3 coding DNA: TGTGCCAGCAGCTTACCGCAGGGATCCACAGATACGCAGTATTTT. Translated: CASSLPQGSTDTQYF.

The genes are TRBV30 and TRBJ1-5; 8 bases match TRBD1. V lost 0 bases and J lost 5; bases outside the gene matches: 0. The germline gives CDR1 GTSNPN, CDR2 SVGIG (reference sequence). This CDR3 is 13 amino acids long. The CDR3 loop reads CAWSVQGDQPQHF. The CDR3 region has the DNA TGTGCCTGGAGTGTACAGGGGGATCAGCCCCAGCATTTT.

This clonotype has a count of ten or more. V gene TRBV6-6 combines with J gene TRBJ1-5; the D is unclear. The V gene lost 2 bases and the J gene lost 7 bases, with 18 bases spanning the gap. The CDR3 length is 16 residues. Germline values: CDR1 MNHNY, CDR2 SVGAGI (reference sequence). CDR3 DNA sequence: TGTGCCAGCAGTTACAACTGGGTACTGACGGGGCAGCCCCAGCATTTT. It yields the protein CASSYNWVLTGQPQHF.

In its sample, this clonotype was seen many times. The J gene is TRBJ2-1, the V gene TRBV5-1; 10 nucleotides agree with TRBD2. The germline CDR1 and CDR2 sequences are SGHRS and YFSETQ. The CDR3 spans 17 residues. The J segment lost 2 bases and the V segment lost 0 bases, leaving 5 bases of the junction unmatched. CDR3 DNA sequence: TGCGCCAGCAGCTTGGGCCAACTAGCGGGAACCTACAATGAGCAGTTCTTC. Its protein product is CASSLGQLAGTYNEQFF.

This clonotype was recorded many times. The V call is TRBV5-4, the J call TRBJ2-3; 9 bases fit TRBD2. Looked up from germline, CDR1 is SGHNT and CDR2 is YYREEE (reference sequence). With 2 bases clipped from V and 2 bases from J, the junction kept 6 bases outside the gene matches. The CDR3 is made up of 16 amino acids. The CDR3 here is CASSLYLAGTTDTQYF. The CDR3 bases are TGTGCCAGCAGCTTATACCTAGCGGGAACCACAGATACGCAGTATTTT.

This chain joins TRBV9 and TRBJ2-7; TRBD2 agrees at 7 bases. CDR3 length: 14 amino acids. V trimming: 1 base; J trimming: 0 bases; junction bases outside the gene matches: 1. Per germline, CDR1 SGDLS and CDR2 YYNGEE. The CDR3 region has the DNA TGTGCCAGCAGCGTACGGGACTACTCCTACGAGCAGTACTTC. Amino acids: CASSVRDYSYEQYF.

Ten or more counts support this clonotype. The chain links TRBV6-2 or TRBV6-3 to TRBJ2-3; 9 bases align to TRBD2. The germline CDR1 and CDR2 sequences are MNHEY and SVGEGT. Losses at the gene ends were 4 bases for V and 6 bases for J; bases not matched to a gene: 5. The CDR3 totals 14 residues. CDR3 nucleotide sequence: TGTGCCAGCAGTTTGGGACTAGCCAGCGATACGCAGTATTTT. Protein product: CASSLGLASDTQYF.

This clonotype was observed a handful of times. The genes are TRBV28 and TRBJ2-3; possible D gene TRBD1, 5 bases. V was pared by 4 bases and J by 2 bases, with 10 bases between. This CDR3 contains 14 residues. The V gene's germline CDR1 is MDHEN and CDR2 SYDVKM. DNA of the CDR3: TGTGCCAGCAGTTACGACAGCTACACAGATACGCAGTATTTT. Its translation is CASSYDSYTDTQYF.

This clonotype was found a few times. CDR3 loop: CASSSTHRGETQYF. DNA for the CDR3: TGTGCCAGCAGCTCAACCCACAGGGGAGAGACCCAGTACTTC. The rearrangement uses TRBV7-9 and TRBJ2-5; 7 bases agree with TRBD1. The V gene's germline CDR1 is SEHNR and CDR2 FQNEAQ (reference sequence). CDR3 length: 14 amino acids. The J segment lost 4 bases and the V segment lost 4 bases, leaving 6 bases of the junction unmatched.

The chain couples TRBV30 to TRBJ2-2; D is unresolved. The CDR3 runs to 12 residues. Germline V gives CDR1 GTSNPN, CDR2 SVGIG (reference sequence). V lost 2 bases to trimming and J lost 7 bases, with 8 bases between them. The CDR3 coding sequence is TGTGCCTGGAGTAATCTTGGCGGGGAGCTGTTTTTT. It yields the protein CAWSNLGGELFF.

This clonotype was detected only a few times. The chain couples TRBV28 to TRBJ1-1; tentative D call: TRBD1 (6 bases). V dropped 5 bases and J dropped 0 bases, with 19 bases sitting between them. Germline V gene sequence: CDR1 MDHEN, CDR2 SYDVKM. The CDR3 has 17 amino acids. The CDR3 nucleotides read TGTGCCAGCAGTCCCCAGGGGTGGGGTATTATGAACACTGAAGCTTTCTTT. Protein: CASSPQGWGIMNTEAFF.

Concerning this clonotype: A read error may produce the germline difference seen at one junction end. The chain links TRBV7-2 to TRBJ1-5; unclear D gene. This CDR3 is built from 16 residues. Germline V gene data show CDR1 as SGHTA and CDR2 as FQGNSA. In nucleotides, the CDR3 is TGTGCCAGCAGCTTGAGGGCAGGTTATAGCAATCAGCTCCAGCATTTT. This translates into CASSLRAGYSNQLQHF.

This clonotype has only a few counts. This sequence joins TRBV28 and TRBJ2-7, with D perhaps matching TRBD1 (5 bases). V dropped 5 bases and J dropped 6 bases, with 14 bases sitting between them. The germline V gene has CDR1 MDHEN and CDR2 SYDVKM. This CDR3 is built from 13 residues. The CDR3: CASSVGLFREQYF. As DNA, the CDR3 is TGTGCCAGCAGTGTGGGGCTGTTCCGCGAGCAGTACTTC. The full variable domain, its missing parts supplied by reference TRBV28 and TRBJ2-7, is DVKVTQSSRYLVKRTGEKVFLECVQDMDHENMFWYRQDPGLGLRLIYFSYDVKMKEKGDIPEGYSVSREKKERFSLILESASTNQTSMYLCASSVGLFREQYFGPGTRLTVT.

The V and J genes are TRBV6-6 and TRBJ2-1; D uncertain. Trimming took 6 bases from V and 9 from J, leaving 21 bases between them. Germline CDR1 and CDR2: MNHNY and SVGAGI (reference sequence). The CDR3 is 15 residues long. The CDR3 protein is CASSLAGRNSGEQFF. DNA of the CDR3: TGTGCCAGCAGCCTCGCCGGGCGGAACTCTGGTGAGCAGTTCTTC.

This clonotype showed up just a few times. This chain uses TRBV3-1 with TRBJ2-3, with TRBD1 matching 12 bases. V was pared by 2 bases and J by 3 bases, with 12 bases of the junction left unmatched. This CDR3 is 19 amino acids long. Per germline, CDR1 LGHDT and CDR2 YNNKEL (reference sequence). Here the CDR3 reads CASSQPGQGARGITDTQYF. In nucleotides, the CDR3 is TGTGCCAGCAGCCAACCGGGACAGGGGGCGCGTGGGATAACAGATACGCAGTATTTT.

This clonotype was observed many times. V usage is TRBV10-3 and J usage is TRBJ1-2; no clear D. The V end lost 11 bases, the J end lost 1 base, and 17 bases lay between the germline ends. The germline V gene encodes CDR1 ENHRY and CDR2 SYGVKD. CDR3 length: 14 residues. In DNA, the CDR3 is TGTGCCGTAGCAAAGGGAGGACTTAACTATGGCTACACCTTC. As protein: CAVAKGGLNYGYTF.

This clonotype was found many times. The CDR3 nucleotides are TGTGCCAGCAGCCAACAATTAGGACTAGCGGGAGGTGAAGAGCAGTTCTTC. The encoded protein is CASSQQLGLAGGEEQFF. V and J are TRBV4-2 and TRBJ2-1; 14 nucleotides align to TRBD2. CDR3 size: 17 residues. V shed 2 bases, J shed 10 bases, and the junction held 10 bases outside the gene matches. Germline-derived CDR1 and CDR2 are LGHNA and YNFKEQ.

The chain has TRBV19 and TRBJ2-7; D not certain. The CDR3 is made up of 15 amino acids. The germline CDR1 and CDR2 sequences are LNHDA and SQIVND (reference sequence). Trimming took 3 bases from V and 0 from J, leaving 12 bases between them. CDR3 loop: CASSIRAGNSYEQYF. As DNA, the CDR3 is TGTGCCAGTAGTATTCGTGCCGGAAACTCCTACGAGCAGTACTTC.

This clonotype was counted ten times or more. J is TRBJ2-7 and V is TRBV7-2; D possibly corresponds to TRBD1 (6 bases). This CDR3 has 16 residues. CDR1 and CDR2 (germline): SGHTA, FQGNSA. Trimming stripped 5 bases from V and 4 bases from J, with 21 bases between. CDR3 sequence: CASSPAGQLARYEQYF. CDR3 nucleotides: TGTGCCAGCAGCCCGGCCGGACAGCTGGCCCGTTACGAGCAGTACTTC.

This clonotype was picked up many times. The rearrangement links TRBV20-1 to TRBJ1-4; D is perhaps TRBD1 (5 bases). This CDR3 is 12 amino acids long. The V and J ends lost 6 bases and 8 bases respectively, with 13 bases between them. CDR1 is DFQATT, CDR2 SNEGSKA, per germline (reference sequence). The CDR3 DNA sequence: TGCAGTGCCCGGACCAGGGAGGAAAAACTGTTTTTT. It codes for CSARTREEKLFF.

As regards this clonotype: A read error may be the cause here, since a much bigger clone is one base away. The CDR3 DNA follows: TGCGCCAGCAGCCAAGATCAAGGCCCCCGGGGACCCCTCTACTTT. It codes for CASSQDQGPRGPLYF. The rearrangement uses TRBV4-1 and TRBJ1-6; possibly TRBD1 for D (5 bases). This CDR3 has 15 residues. Germline loops: CDR1 MGHRA, CDR2 YSYEKL.

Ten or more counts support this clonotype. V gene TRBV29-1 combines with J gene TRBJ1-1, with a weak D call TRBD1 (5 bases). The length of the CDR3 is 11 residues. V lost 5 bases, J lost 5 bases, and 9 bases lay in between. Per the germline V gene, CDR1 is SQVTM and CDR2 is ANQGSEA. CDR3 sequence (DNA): TGCAGCGTTCAAGGGGTTACTGAAGCTTTCTTT. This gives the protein CSVQGVTEAFF. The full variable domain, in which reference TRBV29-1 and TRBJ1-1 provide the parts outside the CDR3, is SAVISQKPSRDICQRGTSLTIQCQVDSQVTMMFWYRQQPGQSLTLIATANQGSEATYESGFVIDKFPISRPNLTFSTLTVSNMSPEDSSIYLCSVQGVTEAFFGQGTRLTVV.